One T cell receptor (beta chain) is described in this entry. What it recognizes is unknown. This record belongs to a study of cytomegalovirus exposure and HLA in healthy donors. Study conclusions and caveats: Most TCR sequences were seen very rarely across donors, but some public TCRs occurred in many.

The PCR had 60 Vbeta and 13 Jbeta primers. TCRdb's table, derived via immunoSEQ multiplex PCR, lists solely in-frame clones and lacks some. The sample has over 100,000 clones; more than 75% are singletons. The CDR3 is 15 residues long. Germline V gene data show CDR1 as MGHRA and CDR2 as YSYEKL. Trimming took 3 bases from V and 4 from J, leaving 15 bases between them. Sequencing input: PBMCs. This TCR derives from a woman younger than 45 in good health and CMV-seronegative. This sequence joins TRBV4-1 and TRBJ1-1, with D hard to call. CDR3 in DNA: TGCGCCAGCAGCCAGGGTCCAGGTACTGCCACTGAAGCTTTCTTT. This translates into CASSQGPGTATEAFF.